This passage covers 30 T cell receptor beta chains from one sample sequenced in a study of CD4 T cells in relation to SARS-CoV-2 and coronaviruses. Repertoires were generated with immunoSEQ multiplex PCR, while TCRdb's copy carries only in-frame clones and drops some. The table shows 21,000 or so clones, with 76% occurring only once. Unexposed donor CD4+ T cells date from about 2011-2018, before the COVID-19 pandemic. After around nine days of culture, CD4+ T cells were isolated. Antigens for these TCRs are unknown. The sample comprised CD4+ T cells from PBMCs, cultured in vitro. These receptors all stem from a human donor in good health.

Only one count was recorded for this clone. The rearrangement links TRBV28 to TRBJ1-1; no clear D. This CDR3 is 12 amino acids long. Trimming pared 3 bases from V and 0 bases from J, leaving 2 bases between. In germline, CDR1 is MDHEN, CDR2 SYDVKM. The CDR3 region has the DNA TGTGCCAGCAGTTTTCTGAACACTGAAGCTTTCTTT. Amino acids: CASSFLNTEAFF.

The table lists this clone with a count of one. V is TRBV6-2 or TRBV6-3 and J is TRBJ1-5; D not certain. The V gene lost 2 bases and the J gene lost 2 bases, with 10 bases spanning the gap. From germline, CDR1 is MNHEY and CDR2 SVGEGT. The CDR3 contains 15 residues. The CDR3 DNA reads as TGTGCCAGCAGTTACGCGAGCCAGGGCAATCAGCCCCAGCATTTT. Protein sequence: CASSYASQGNQPQHF.

The rearrangement uses TRBV29-1 and TRBJ2-7, with D hard to call. CDR3 length equals 13 residues. The V gene lost 5 bases and the J gene lost 6 bases, with 17 bases spanning the gap. Germline V gene data show CDR1 as SQVTM and CDR2 as ANQGSEA. CDR3 nucleotides: TGCAGCGTTAACCAGCGCGGTTCGGCCGAGCAGTACTTC. This sequence encodes CSVNQRGSAEQYF.

Written as DNA, the CDR3 is TGTGCCAGCAGCCTCCGGTACACTAACCAAGAGACCCAGTACTTC. Protein: CASSLRYTNQETQYF. The genes are TRBV5-6 and TRBJ2-5, with D hard to call. Germline loops: CDR1 SGHDT, CDR2 YYEEEE. This CDR3 spans 15 amino acids. Trimming pared 4 bases from V and 0 bases from J, leaving 13 bases between.

This chain joins TRBV9 and TRBJ1-1; 9 bases map to TRBD1. CDR1 SGDLS and CDR2 YYNGEE come from the germline V gene. V gave up 0 bases and J gave up 5 bases; unmatched junction bases: 5. CDR3 length: 15 amino acids. CDR3 residues: CASSVAGQGPTEAFF. DNA for the CDR3: TGTGCCAGCAGCGTAGCGGGACAGGGTCCGACTGAAGCTTTCTTT.

The chain recombines TRBV6-4 with TRBJ2-6, with D hard to call. The CDR3 is 15 residues long. The V and J ends lost 2 bases and 0 bases respectively, with 5 bases between them. The germline V gene has CDR1 MRHNA and CDR2 SNTAGT. DNA of the CDR3: TGTGCCAGCAGTGACGACAACTCTGGGGCCAACGTCCTGACTTTC. Translation: CASSDDNSGANVLTF.

CDR3 loop: CASSPGLLAGTLYEQYF. The CDR3 bases are TGTGCCAGCAGCCCGGGATTACTAGCGGGGACACTCTACGAGCAGTACTTC. The chain links TRBV7-8 to TRBJ2-7; 10 bases map to TRBD2. V gave up 5 bases and J gave up 3 bases; unmatched junction bases: 13. The CDR3 extends over 17 amino acids. Germline CDR1 is SGHVS and CDR2 is FQNEAQ.

The V gene is TRBV12-5, the J gene TRBJ1-5, with 7 bases lining up with TRBD1. J was trimmed by 0 bases and V by 7 bases; bases with no gene match: 6. CDR3 length: 15 amino acids. CDR1 and CDR2 (germline): LGHNT, FRNRAP. CDR3 sequence reads: CASAVGQVSNQPQHF. As DNA, the CDR3 is TGTGCTAGTGCCGTAGGACAGGTTAGCAATCAGCCCCAGCATTTT.

By its share, this clone is medium-sized. The chain joins TRBV29-1 to TRBJ1-1; TRBD1 matches 7 bases. Germline CDR1 reads SQVTM; CDR2 reads ANQGSEA. The CDR3 covers 13 residues. The junction had 8 bases not matched to a gene; V was cut back by 7 bases and J by 3 bases. The CDR3: CSARAQGDTEAFF. The CDR3 DNA reads as TGCAGCGCTAGGGCCCAGGGGGACACTGAAGCTTTCTTT.

This clone was counted a single time. The chain combines TRBV12-5 with TRBJ2-1; D uncertain. The germline gives CDR1 LGHNT, CDR2 FRNRAP. V was trimmed by 0 bases and J by 2 bases, leaving 11 bases between them. CDR3 length: 16 residues. This CDR3 reads CASGLVGLEPYNEQFF. CDR3 DNA sequence: TGTGCTAGTGGTTTGGTAGGTCTGGAGCCCTACAATGAGCAGTTCTTC.

The chain links TRBV11-3 to TRBJ2-1; D gene ambiguous. Germline loops: CDR1 SGHNT, CDR2 YENEEA. Trimming removed 1 base from V and 4 bases from J, with 5 bases in between. This CDR3 spans 13 amino acids. CDR3 sequence reads: CASSLGGYNEQFF. The DNA for the CDR3 is TGTGCCAGCAGCTTAGGCGGATACAATGAGCAGTTCTTC. The complete variable domain, with remaining parts taken from reference TRBV11-3 and TRBJ2-1, reads EAGVVQSPRYKIIEKKQPVAFWCNPISGHNTLYWYLQNLGQGPELLIRYENEEAVDDSQLPKDRFSAERLKGVDSTLKIQPAELGDSAVYLCASSLGGYNEQFFGPGTRLTVL.

This clone was counted a single time. The V gene is TRBV6-6, the J gene TRBJ1-1; D remains ambiguous. This CDR3 is 13 amino acids long. CDR1 and CDR2 from the germline V gene are MNHNY and SVGAGI (reference sequence). V dropped 5 bases and J dropped 1 base, with 8 bases sitting between them. The chain's CDR3 is CASSPGTNTEAFF. CDR3 nucleotides: TGTGCCAGCAGTCCGGGAACGAACACTGAAGCTTTCTTT.

V gene TRBV7-7 combines with J gene TRBJ2-2; possibly TRBD1 for D (6 bases). CDR1 is SSHAT and CDR2 is FNYEAQ in the germline V gene (reference sequence). The CDR3 contains 15 residues. The V gene lost 6 bases and the J gene lost 3 bases, with 14 bases spanning the gap. The CDR3 protein is CASSKQGSDTGELFF. The CDR3 nucleotides read TGTGCCAGCAGTAAACAGGGTTCCGACACCGGGGAGCTGTTTTTT. Variable domain in full (rest from reference TRBV7-7 and TRBJ2-2): GAGVSQSPRYKVTKRGQDVTLRCDPISSHATLYWYQQALGQGPEFLTYFNYEAQPDKSGLPSDRFSAERPEGSISTLTIQRTEQRDSAMYRCASSKQGSDTGELFFGEGSRLTVL.

The chain combines TRBV11-2 with TRBJ1-1, with D perhaps matching TRBD1 (6 bases). This CDR3 region has 17 residues. V was clipped by 5 bases and J by 4 bases, with 23 bases between them. Germline-derived CDR1 and CDR2 are SGHAT and FQNNGV. For the CDR3, the DNA is TGTGCCAGCAGCGCCCAGGATGGGGGCGCGGGTTTCACTGAAGCTTTCTTT. This sequence encodes CASSAQDGGAGFTEAFF.

V is TRBV19 and J is TRBJ1-1, with D hard to call. The CDR3 is made up of 14 amino acids. Germline assignment: CDR1 LNHDA and CDR2 SQIVND (reference sequence). V was trimmed by 7 bases and J by 4 bases, leaving 16 bases between them. CDR3 sequence reads: CASTLEGLSTEAFF. For the CDR3, the DNA is TGTGCCAGTACCCTCGAGGGCCTAAGCACTGAAGCTTTCTTT.

J is TRBJ1-3 and V is TRBV7-9; D ambiguous. V gave up 6 bases and J gave up 4 bases, with 10 bases separating them. This CDR3 contains 13 residues. Germline lookup yields CDR1 SEHNR and CDR2 FQNEAQ (reference sequence). CDR3 bases: TGTGCCAGCAGTCTCCCACAGGGAAACACCATATATTTT. It specifies CASSLPQGNTIYF.

The J gene is TRBJ2-2, the V gene TRBV7-2; 12 bases match TRBD2. Germline V lookup: CDR1 SGHTA, CDR2 FQGNSA. Losses at the gene ends were 2 bases for V and 6 bases for J; bases not matched to a gene: 7. This CDR3 contains 17 residues. CDR3: CASSLSGLAGPSGELFF. DNA for the CDR3: TGTGCCAGCAGCTTAAGCGGACTAGCGGGACCGTCCGGGGAGCTGTTTTTT.

V is TRBV2 and J is TRBJ1-5; D might be TRBD1 (6 bases). In germline, CDR1 is SNHLY, CDR2 FYNNEI. The CDR3 runs 14 residues. V was cut by 2 bases and J by 4 bases, with 9 bases left in between. The CDR3 sequence is CASSEWGANQPQHF. The CDR3 DNA is TGTGCCAGCAGTGAATGGGGGGCTAATCAGCCCCAGCATTTT.

CDR3 nucleotides: TGTGCCACCAGCAGAGCCCAGTTTAACTATGGCTACACCTTC. Translation: CATSRAQFNYGYTF. The V and J genes are TRBV15 and TRBJ1-2, with D hard to call. Germline assignment: CDR1 LNHNV and CDR2 YYDKDF (reference sequence). The V end was cut by 1 base, the J end by 1 base, with 7 bases between. CDR3 length: 14 residues.

The CDR3: CATSTGQYYEQYF. CDR3 coding DNA: TGTGCCACCAGCACGGGACAGTACTACGAGCAGTACTTC. V gene TRBV15 combines with J gene TRBJ2-7, with 7 bases aligning to TRBD1. This CDR3 spans 13 amino acids. J gave up 3 bases and V 4 bases, and 3 bases lay outside the gene matches. Germline CDR1 LNHNV, CDR2 YYDKDF (reference sequence).

The table lists this clone with a count of one. This chain connects TRBV5-4 to TRBJ1-3; D not resolved. The CDR3 loop spans 13 amino acids. V was shortened by 5 bases and J by 2 bases, with 8 bases between the two germline ends. Germline V gene lookup returns CDR1 SGHNT and CDR2 YYREEE (reference sequence). The DNA of the CDR3 is TGTGCCAGCAGAGCCGGGGCTGGAAACACCATATATTTT. Translating gives CASRAGAGNTIYF.

This clone was picked up a small number of times. The chain carries TRBV2 and TRBJ1-5, with D uncertain. Trimming removed 3 bases from V and 6 bases from J, with 3 bases in between. CDR3 length equals 11 residues. CDR1 SNHLY and CDR2 FYNNEI come from the germline V gene. The CDR3 DNA reads as TGTGCCAGCAGTGAGTTTCAGCCCCAGCATTTT. As protein: CASSEFQPQHF.

The chain joins TRBV10-3 to TRBJ2-1, with D uncertain. CDR1 ENHRY and CDR2 SYGVKD come from the germline V gene. The CDR3 loop spans 15 amino acids. V shed 0 bases and J shed 0 bases, with 6 bases lying between them. CDR3 DNA: TGTGCCATCAGTGAGTCGGCGAGCTCCTACAATGAGCAGTTCTTC. It codes for CAISESASSYNEQFF.

There are a few counts of this clone. The rearrangement joins TRBV2 to TRBJ2-1; tentative D call: TRBD2 (7 bases). V was clipped by 6 bases and J by 6 bases, with 12 bases between them. Germline-derived CDR1 and CDR2 are SNHLY and FYNNEI. This CDR3 spans 13 amino acids. The CDR3 protein is CASRRGPPNEQFF. The CDR3 coding sequence is TGTGCCAGCAGGCGGGGGCCCCCCAATGAGCAGTTCTTC.

The chain links TRBV2 to TRBJ1-1; tentative D call: TRBD1 (5 bases). The CDR3 has 15 residues. V shed 0 bases and J shed 5 bases, with 13 bases lying between them. The germline V gene has CDR1 SNHLY and CDR2 FYNNEI. DNA for the CDR3: TGTGCCAGCAGTGAAGCGGCCGGGGGAGGAACTGAAGCTTTCTTT. Translated: CASSEAAGGGTEAFF.

V gene TRBV9 combines with J gene TRBJ2-1; 7 bases align to TRBD2. The CDR3 totals 16 residues. The germline V gene encodes CDR1 SGDLS and CDR2 YYNGEE. J lost 7 bases, V lost 0 bases, and 10 bases had no gene match. The CDR3 coding sequence is TGTGCCAGCAGCGTAGTGGGCGCGGGAGCACAAAATGAGCAGTTCTTC. Translated: CASSVVGAGAQNEQFF.

This chain connects TRBV5-1 to TRBJ1-1, with D unresolved. This CDR3 has 18 amino acids. The V end was cut by 1 base, the J end by 2 bases, with 21 bases between. Germline V lookup: CDR1 SGHRS, CDR2 YFSETQ. CDR3 in DNA: TGCGCCAGCAGCTTGTCGGGAAGGCCCGGCGAGGGTAACACTGAAGCTTTCTTT. Protein sequence: CASSLSGRPGEGNTEAFF.

The rearrangement joins TRBV30 to TRBJ2-7, with D tentatively TRBD2 (5 bases). Germline CDR1 and CDR2: GTSNPN and SVGIG (reference sequence). This CDR3 region has 14 residues. V was pared by 0 bases and J by 6 bases, with 15 bases between. The CDR3 is CAWSVRLSGLEQYF. CDR3 nucleotide sequence: TGTGCCTGGAGTGTAAGGCTATCCGGACTCGAGCAGTACTTC.

CDR3 region: CASTLGADTQYF. The CDR3 bases are TGTGCCAGCACCCTCGGAGCAGATACGCAGTATTTT. The chain has TRBV2 and TRBJ2-3, with no clear D. Germline lookup yields CDR1 SNHLY and CDR2 FYNNEI. With 7 bases removed from V and 4 bases from J, the gap between germline ends came to 9 bases. The CDR3 is 12 residues long.

The chain combines TRBV24-1 with TRBJ2-5, with D perhaps being TRBD1 or TRBD2 (5 bases each). This CDR3 comprises 14 residues. Trimming left V 2 bases short and J 5 bases short, with 11 bases between. CDR1 is KGHDR and CDR2 is SFDVKD in the germline V gene. The DNA for the CDR3 is TGTGCCACCAGTGATTCGGGACGAAGGGAGACCCAGTACTTC. Its translation is CATSDSGRRETQYF.